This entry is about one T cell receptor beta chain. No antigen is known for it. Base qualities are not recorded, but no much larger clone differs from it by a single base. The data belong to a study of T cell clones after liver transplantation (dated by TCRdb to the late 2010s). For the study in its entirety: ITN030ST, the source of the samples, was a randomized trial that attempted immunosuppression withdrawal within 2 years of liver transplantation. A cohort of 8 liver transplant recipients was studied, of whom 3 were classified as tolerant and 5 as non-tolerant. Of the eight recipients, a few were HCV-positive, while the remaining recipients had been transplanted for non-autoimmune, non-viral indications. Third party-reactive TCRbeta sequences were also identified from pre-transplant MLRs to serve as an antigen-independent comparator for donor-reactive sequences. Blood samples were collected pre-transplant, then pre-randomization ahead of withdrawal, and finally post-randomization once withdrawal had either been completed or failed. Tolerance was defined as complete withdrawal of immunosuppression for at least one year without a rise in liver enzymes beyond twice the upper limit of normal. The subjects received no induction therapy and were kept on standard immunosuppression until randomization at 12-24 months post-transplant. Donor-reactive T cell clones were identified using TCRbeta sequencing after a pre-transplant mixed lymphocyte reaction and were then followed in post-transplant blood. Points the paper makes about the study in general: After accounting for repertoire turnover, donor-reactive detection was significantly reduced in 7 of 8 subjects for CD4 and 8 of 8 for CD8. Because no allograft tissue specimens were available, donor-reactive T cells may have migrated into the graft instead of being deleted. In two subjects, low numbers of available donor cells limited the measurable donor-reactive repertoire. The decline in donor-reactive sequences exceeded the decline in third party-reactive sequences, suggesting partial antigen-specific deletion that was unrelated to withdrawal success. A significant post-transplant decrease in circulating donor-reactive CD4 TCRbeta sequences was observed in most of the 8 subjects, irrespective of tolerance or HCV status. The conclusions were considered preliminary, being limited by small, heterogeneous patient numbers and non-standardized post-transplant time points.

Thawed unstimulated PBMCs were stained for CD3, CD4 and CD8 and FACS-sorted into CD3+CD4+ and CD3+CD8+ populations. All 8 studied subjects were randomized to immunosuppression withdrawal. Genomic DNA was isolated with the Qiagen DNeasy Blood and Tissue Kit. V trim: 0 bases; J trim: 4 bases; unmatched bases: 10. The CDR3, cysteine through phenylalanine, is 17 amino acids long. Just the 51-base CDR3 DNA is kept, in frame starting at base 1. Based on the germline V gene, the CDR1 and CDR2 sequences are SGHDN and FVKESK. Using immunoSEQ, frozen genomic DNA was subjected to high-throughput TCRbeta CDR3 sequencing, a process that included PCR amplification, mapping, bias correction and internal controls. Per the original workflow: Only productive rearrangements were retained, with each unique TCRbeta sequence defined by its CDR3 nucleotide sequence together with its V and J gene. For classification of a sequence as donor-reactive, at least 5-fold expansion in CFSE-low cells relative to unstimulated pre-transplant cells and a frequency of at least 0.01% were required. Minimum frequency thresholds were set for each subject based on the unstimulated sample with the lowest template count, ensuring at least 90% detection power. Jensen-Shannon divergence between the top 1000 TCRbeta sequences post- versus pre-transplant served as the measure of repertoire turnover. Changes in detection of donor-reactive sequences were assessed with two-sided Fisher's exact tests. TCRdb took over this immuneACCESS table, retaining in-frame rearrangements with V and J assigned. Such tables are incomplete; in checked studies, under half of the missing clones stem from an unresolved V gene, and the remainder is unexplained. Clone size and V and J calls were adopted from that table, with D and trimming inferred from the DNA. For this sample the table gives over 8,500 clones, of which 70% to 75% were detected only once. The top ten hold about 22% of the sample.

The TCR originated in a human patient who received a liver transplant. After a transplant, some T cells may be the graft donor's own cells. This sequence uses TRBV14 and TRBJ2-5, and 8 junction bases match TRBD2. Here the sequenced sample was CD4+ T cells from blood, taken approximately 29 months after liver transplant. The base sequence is TGTGCCAGCAGCCAAGATAGGGGACTAGTCTCCAGAGAGACCCAGTACTTC. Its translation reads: CASSQDRGLVSRETQYF.